This T cell receptor (beta chain) originates from a study of T-cell reconstitution after alpha-beta-depleted transplantation in children. Notes on the study in general: Several hundred expanded graft clones reportedly were the source of alpha-beta T cells about two months after transplant. T cells produced anew were the main source of T-cell counts and diversity one year after transplant.

A remark on this clonotype: Its specificity is not known.

The germline V and J ends were trimmed by 3 bases and 0 bases, with 12 bases remaining between them. The CDR3 is made up of 14 amino acids. Germline V lookup: CDR1 DFQATT, CDR2 SNEGSKA (reference sequence). Preparation of the TCRbeta library involved a method that used unique molecular identifiers. MiXCR, run by TCRdb on the PCR reads, gives a single entry per CDR3 protein. This table has 750,000 to 950,000 distinct CDR3 sequences, around 17% appearing once. The receptor's source is a male patient under 18 who had a stem cell transplant for acute lymphoblastic leukemia, so the T cells may come from the graft donor. The chain uses TRBV20-1 and TRBJ2-7, with D maybe TRBD2 (5 bases). Sequencing was performed on PBMCs, mostly from graft donor cells, taken 360 days after TCRalphabeta/CD19-depleted stem cell transplant. CDR3 DNA: TGCAGTGCTAGTGGGCTAGCCATCTCCTACGAGCAGTACTTC. It codes for CSASGLAISYEQYF.